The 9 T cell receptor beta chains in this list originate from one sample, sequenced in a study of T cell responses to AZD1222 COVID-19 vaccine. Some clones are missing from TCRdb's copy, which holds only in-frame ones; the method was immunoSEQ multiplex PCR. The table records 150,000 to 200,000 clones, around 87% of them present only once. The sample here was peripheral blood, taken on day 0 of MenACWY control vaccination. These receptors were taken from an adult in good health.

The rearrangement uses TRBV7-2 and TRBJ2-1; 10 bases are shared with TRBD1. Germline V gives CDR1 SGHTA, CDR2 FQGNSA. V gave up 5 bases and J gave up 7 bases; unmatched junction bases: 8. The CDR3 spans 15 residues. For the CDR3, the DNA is TGTGCCAGCAGCCCCAGACAGGGGGCGCGGAATGAGCAGTTCTTC. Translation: CASSPRQGARNEQFF.

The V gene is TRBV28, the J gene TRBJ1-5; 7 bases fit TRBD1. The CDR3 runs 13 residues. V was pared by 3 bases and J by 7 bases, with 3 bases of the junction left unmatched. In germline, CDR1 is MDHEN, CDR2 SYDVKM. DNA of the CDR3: TGTGCCAGCAGTTTTGAGGGGGCCCAGCCCCAGCATTTT. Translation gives CASSFEGAQPQHF.

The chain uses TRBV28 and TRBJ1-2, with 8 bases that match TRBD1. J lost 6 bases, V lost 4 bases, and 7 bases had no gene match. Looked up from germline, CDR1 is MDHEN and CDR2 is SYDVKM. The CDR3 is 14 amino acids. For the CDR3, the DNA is TGTGCCAGCAGTTCCCCGGACAGGGCAAATGGCTACACCTTC. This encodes CASSSPDRANGYTF.

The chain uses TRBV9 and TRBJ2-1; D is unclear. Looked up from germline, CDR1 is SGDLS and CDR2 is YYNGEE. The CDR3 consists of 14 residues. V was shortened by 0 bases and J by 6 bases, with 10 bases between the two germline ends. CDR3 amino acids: CASSVVGLGNEQFF. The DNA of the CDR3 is TGTGCCAGCAGCGTAGTTGGGTTAGGCAATGAGCAGTTCTTC.

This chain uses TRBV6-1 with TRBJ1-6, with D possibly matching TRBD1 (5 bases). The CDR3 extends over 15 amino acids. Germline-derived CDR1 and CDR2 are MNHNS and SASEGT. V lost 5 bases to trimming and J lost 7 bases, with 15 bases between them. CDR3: CASSLKGDFNSPLHF. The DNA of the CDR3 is TGTGCCAGCAGTCTTAAAGGGGATTTCAATTCACCCCTCCACTTT.

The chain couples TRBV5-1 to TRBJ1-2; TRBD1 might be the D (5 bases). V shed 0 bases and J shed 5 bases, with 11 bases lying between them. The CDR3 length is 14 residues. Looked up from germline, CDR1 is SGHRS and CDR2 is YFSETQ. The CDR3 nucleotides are TGCGCCAGCAGCTTGGGGGCGGGGGTTTATGGCTACACCTTC. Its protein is CASSLGAGVYGYTF.

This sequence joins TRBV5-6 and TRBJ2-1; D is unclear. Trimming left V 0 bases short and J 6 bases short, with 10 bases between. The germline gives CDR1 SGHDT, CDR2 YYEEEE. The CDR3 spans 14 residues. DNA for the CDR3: TGTGCCAGCAGCTTGGTCGGACGAGGCAATGAGCAGTTCTTC. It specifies CASSLVGRGNEQFF.

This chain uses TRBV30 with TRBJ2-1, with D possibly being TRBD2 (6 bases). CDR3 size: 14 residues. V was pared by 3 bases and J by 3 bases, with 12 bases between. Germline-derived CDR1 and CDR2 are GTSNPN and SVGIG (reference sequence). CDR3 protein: CAWSVPGLYNEQFF. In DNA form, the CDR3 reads TGTGCCTGGAGCGTCCCGGGACTCTACAATGAGCAGTTCTTC.

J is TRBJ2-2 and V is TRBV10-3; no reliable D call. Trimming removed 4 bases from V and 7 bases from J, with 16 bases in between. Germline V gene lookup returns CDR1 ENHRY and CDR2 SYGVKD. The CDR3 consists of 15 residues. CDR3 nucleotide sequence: TGTGCCATCAGTGTGGGAAGGGCCAGCCTCGGGGAGCTGTTTTTT. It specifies CAISVGRASLGELFF.